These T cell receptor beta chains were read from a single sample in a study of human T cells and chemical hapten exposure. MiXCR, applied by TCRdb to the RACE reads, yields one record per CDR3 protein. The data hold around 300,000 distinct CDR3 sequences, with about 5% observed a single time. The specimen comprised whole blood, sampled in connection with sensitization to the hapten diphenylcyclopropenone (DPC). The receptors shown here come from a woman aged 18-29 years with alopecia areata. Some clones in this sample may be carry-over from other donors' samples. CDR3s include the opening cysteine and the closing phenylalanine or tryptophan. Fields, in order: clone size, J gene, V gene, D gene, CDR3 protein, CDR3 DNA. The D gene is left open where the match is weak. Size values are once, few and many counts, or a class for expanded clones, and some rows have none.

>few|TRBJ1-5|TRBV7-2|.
CASSLFPQPQHF
TGTGCCAGCAGCTTATTCCCTCAGCCCCAGCATTTT
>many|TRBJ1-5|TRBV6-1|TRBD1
CASSGQGGQPQHF
TGTGCCAGCAGTGGACAGGGAGGTCAGCCCCAGCATTTT
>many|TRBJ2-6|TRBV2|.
CASSEEQALVSGANVLTF
TGTGCCAGCAGTGAAGAACAGGCGCTCGTCTCTGGGGCCAACGTCCTGACTTTC
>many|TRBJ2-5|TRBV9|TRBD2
CASSSRTSGALQETQYF
TGTGCCAGCAGCTCAAGGACTAGCGGGGCCCTCCAAGAGACCCAGTACTTC
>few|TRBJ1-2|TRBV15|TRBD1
CATSSRTGARDFYGYTF
TGTGCCACCAGCAGCCGGACAGGGGCCCGAGATTTCTATGGCTACACCTTC
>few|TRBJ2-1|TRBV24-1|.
CATSDRWENEQFF
TGTGCCACCAGTGACCGGTGGGAGAATGAGCAGTTCTTC
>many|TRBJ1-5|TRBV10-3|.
CAGGGGGNGQPQHF
TGTGCCGGAGGAGGGGGGGGTAATGGTCAGCCCCAGCATTTT
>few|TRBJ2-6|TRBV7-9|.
CASGPSVRVLTF
TGTGCCTCTGGTCCTAGTGTACGCGTCCTGACTTTC
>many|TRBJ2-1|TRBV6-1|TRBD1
CASYSRTGANEQFF
TGTGCCAGCTATTCCAGGACAGGAGCCAATGAGCAGTTCTTC
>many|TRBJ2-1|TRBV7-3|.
CASSVRGGNEQFF
TGTGCCAGCAGCGTGAGAGGGGGCAATGAGCAGTTCTTC
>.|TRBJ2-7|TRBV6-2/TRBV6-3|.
CASSYGADISYEQYF
TGTGCCAGCAGTTACGGAGCTGACATTTCCTACGAGCAGTACTTC
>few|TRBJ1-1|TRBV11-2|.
CASSLPGTAEAFF
TGTGCCAGCAGCCTTCCCGGGACGGCTGAAGCTTTCTTT
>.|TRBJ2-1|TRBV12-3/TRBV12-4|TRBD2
CASMQAGGPRGPYNEQFF
TGTGCCAGCATGCAAGCGGGGGGGCCAAGGGGCCCGTACAATGAGCAGTTCTTC
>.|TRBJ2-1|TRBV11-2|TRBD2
CASSFGLAGGHEQFF
TGTGCCAGCAGCTTCGGGCTAGCGGGGGGGCATGAGCAGTTCTTC
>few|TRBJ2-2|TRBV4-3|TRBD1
CASSQGAQGARTGELFF
TGCGCCAGCAGCCAAGGCGCTCAGGGGGCGCGCACCGGGGAGCTGTTTTTT
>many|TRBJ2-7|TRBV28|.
CASSPHPAPYEQYF
TGTGCCAGCAGTCCGCACCCGGCCCCCTACGAGCAGTACTTC
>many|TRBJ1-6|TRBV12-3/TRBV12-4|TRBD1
CASSPDRANSPLHF
TGTGCCAGCAGTCCGGACAGGGCCAATTCACCCCTCCACTTT
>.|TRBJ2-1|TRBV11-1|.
CASSLSAGEKINEQFF
TGTGCCAGCAGCCTCAGCGCAGGAGAAAAAATCAATGAGCAGTTCTTC
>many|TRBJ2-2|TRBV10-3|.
CAISESLDTGELFF
TGTGCCATCAGTGAGAGCCTCGACACCGGGGAGCTGTTTTTT
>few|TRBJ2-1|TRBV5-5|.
CASSLDSFSYNEQFF
TGTGCCAGCAGCTTGGACAGTTTCTCCTACAATGAGCAGTTCTTC
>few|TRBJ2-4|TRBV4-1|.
CASSQDRAKNIQYF
TGCGCCAGCAGCCAAGATCGGGCCAAAAACATTCAGTACTTC
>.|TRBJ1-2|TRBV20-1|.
CSAYDSTSEGYTF
TGCAGTGCTTACGACAGCACCTCTGAGGGCTACACCTTC
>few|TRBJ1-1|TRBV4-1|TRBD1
CASSQAGRLTGGHTEAFF
TGCGCCAGCAGCCAAGCGGGTAGGCTGACAGGGGGTCACACTGAAGCTTTCTTT
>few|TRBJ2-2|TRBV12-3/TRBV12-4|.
CASSLRPRGTGELFF
TGTGCCAGCAGTTTACGTCCCAGGGGCACCGGGGAGCTGTTTTTT
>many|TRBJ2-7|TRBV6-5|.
CAARPPNSYEQYF
TGTGCCGCCCGGCCACCTAACTCCTACGAGCAGTACTTC
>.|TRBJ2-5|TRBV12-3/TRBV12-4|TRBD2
CASSLGAGEETQYF
TGTGCCAGCAGTTTGGGAGCGGGGGAGGAGACCCAGTACTTC
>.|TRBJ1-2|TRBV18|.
CASSRILSEGYGYTF
TGTGCCAGCTCACGAATACTGTCGGAGGGCTATGGCTACACCTTC
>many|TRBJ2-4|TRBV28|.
CASSLTGLHSDIQYF
TGTGCCAGCAGTTTAACAGGGCTTCACTCTGACATTCAGTACTTC
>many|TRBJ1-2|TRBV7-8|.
CASSFLTRDGNYGYTF
TGTGCCAGCAGCTTCCTTACCCGGGACGGTAACTATGGCTACACCTTC
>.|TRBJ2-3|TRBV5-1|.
CASSLGTLRTDTQYF
TGCGCCAGCAGCTTGGGGACGTTACGCACAGATACGCAGTATTTT
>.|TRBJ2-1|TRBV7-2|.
CASSLIPLSYNEQFF
TGTGCCAGCAGCTTAATTCCCCTGAGCTACAATGAGCAGTTCTTC